This T cell receptor (beta chain) was sequenced during a study of beta chain features in type 1 diabetes. Expressed TCRB transcripts got sequenced, as all isolated RNA was reverse transcribed. The average output of naive, central memory and regulatory T cell samples was several million reads. The protocol was immunoSEQ multiplex PCR, while the TCRdb copy is restricted to in-frame clones and leaves out a portion. The data contain hundreds of thousands of clones, about 17% of them singletons. Findings and caveats of the study: PCR might preferentially amplify shorter templates, equally in patients and controls. The study found moderately but significantly shorter TCRB CDR3s in all four CD4+ subsets of Type 1 diabetes patients.

Per germline, CDR1 SQVTM and CDR2 ANQGSEA. This CDR3 contains 14 residues. Trimming shortened V by 2 bases and J by 3 bases, and 12 bases separated the two germline ends. This clone was counted between two and nine times. As yet, its antigen is unknown. Sorting that relied on CD45RO/CCR7/CD25/CD127/CD95/CD27 yielded CD4+ naive, central memory, regulatory and stem cell-like memory cells. The clonotype originates from a woman between 18 and 30 years old in good health. The sample comprised naive CD4+ T cells from blood. This chain connects TRBV29-1 to TRBJ2-3; a weak D match, TRBD1 (6 bases). This CDR3 reads CSVEHTGKTDTQYF. CDR3 in DNA: TGCAGCGTTGAACATACAGGGAAAACAGATACGCAGTATTTT.